The 24 T cell receptor beta chains reported below all come from one sample, sequenced in a study of shared clonotypes between healthy human individuals. The table came from immunoSEQ multiplex PCR; TCRdb's copy has only in-frame clones and leaves some out. The sample records about 2.3 million clones, 90% to 95% being singletons. Sequencing used naive CD4+ T cells from PBMCs. Subset given: CD45RA+ positively selected. The receptors derive from a young man in good health. Some clones in this sample may be carry-over from other donors' samples.

With regard to this clone: This same CDR3 is encoded by further DNA sequences in the sample. V gene TRBV11-2 combines with J gene TRBJ1-5, with D unclear. The V and J ends lost 5 bases and 2 bases respectively, with 7 bases between them. Looked up from germline, CDR1 is SGHAT and CDR2 is FQNNGV. CDR3 length: 13 residues. Written as DNA, the CDR3 is TGTGCCAGCAGCCTCGGGCGCAATCAGCCCCAGCATTTT. It translates to CASSLGRNQPQHF. Full variable domain (missing parts from reference TRBV11-2 and TRBJ1-5): EAGVAQSPRYKIIEKRQSVAFWCNPISGHATLYWYQQILGQGPKLLIQFQNNGVVDDSQLPKDRFSAERLKGVDSTLKIQPAKLEDSAVYLCASSLGRNQPQHFGDGTRLSIL.

The chain recombines TRBV5-4 with TRBJ2-1; D uncertain. The germline gives CDR1 SGHNT, CDR2 YYREEE (reference sequence). Deletions cut 2 bases from V and 7 bases from J, with 4 bases between. This CDR3 comprises 11 residues. The CDR3 DNA sequence: TGTGCCAGCAGCTTTAGGAATGAGCAGTTCTTC. It yields the protein CASSFRNEQFF.

The chain employs TRBV28 and TRBJ1-2; TRBD1 is a possible D gene (5 bases). This CDR3 contains 15 residues. The V and J ends lost 2 bases and 7 bases respectively, with 17 bases between them. Germline-derived CDR1 and CDR2 are MDHEN and SYDVKM. CDR3 amino acids: CASSLGWGRAGGYTF. For the CDR3, the DNA is TGTGCCAGCAGTTTAGGATGGGGCAGGGCGGGTGGCTACACCTTC.

The chain employs TRBV4-1 and TRBJ2-1; maybe TRBD2 (5 bases). Trimming removed 4 bases at V and 3 bases at J, with 13 bases between. The CDR3 spans 15 residues. Per germline, CDR1 MGHRA and CDR2 YSYEKL. Written as DNA, the CDR3 is TGCGCCAGCAGCCTGACTATCGGGGTCTACAATGAGCAGTTCTTC. It specifies CASSLTIGVYNEQFF.

This clone came up once. At the DNA level, this CDR3 is encoded by other sequences in the same sample as well. CDR3 nucleotides: TGTGCCAGCAGCTTAGGGCAGAGCACAGATACGCAGTATTTT. The encoded protein is CASSLGQSTDTQYF. The chain is built from TRBV7-7 and TRBJ2-3; D is unresolved. CDR3 length equals 14 residues. Trimming took 1 base from V and 0 from J, leaving 5 bases between them. CDR1 SSHAT and CDR2 FNYEAQ come from the germline V gene (reference sequence).

This clone was recorded only once. V gene TRBV19 combines with J gene TRBJ2-5; 8 bases match TRBD1. CDR3 length: 15 residues. Germline CDR1 and CDR2: LNHDA and SQIVND (reference sequence). J was trimmed by 4 bases and V by 4 bases; bases with no gene match: 8. This CDR3 is CASSTQGDVGETQYF. The CDR3 DNA is TGTGCCAGTAGTACACAGGGGGATGTCGGAGAGACCCAGTACTTC.

CDR3 DNA sequence: TGTGCCAGCAGTGACAGGGCTAGCTCCTACGAGCAGTACTTC. The encoded protein is CASSDRASSYEQYF. This rearrangement joins TRBV6-1 to TRBJ2-7; the D gene is possibly TRBD1 (5 bases). There are 14 residues in the CDR3. Germline-derived CDR1 and CDR2 are MNHNS and SASEGT. Trimming cost V 3 bases and J 0 bases, with 9 bases left between them.

This sequence joins TRBV6-5 and TRBJ1-5; TRBD1 aligns across 7 bases. Germline values: CDR1 MNHEY, CDR2 SVGAGI. The CDR3 is 14 amino acids. V dropped 5 bases and J dropped 6; count of bases not matched to a gene: 7. The CDR3 protein is CASSLTGVTQPQHF. The CDR3 DNA reads as TGTGCCAGCAGTCTCACAGGGGTGACTCAGCCCCAGCATTTT.

This clone was observed a handful of times. The rearrangement uses TRBV5-4 and TRBJ1-5; no clear D. The CDR3 has 14 residues. Trimming removed 3 bases from V and 6 bases from J, with 13 bases in between. Germline CDR1 reads SGHNT; CDR2 reads YYREEE (reference sequence). CDR3 DNA: TGTGCCAGCAGCTGGGGAGGAGGCGGTCAGCCCCAGCATTTT. This gives the protein CASSWGGGGQPQHF.

This clone was counted a few times. The V gene is TRBV7-9, the J gene TRBJ1-1; TRBD1 matches at 11 bases. CDR3 length equals 14 residues. Germline V gene sequence: CDR1 SEHNR, CDR2 FQNEAQ (reference sequence). Germline trimming cut 5 bases from V and 8 bases from J; bases unmatched to any gene: 7. CDR3 in amino acids: CASSPGTGGREAFF. For the CDR3, the DNA is TGTGCCAGCAGCCCCGGGACAGGGGGTAGGGAAGCTTTCTTT. Full variable domain (rest looked up from reference TRBV7-9 and TRBJ1-1): DTGVSQNPRHKITKRGQNVTFRCDPISEHNRLYWYRQTLGQGPEFLTYFQNEAQLEKSRLLSDRFSAERPKGSFSTLEIQRTEQGDSAMYLCASSPGTGGREAFFGQGTRLTVV.

J is TRBJ1-2 and V is TRBV19; 9 bases match TRBD1. Trimming at V came to 4 bases and at J to 4 bases, leaving 4 bases not matched to a gene. Per germline, CDR1 LNHDA and CDR2 SQIVND (reference sequence). The CDR3 covers 14 residues. The CDR3 sequence: CASSNRGRGYGYTF. The CDR3 bases are TGTGCCAGTAGTAACAGGGGGCGCGGCTATGGCTACACCTTC.

The chain couples TRBV2 to TRBJ2-7; maybe TRBD2 (6 bases). Trimming cost V 8 bases and J 5 bases, with 13 bases left between them. Germline CDR1 reads SNHLY; CDR2 reads FYNNEI. The CDR3 totals 12 residues. DNA of the CDR3: TGTGCCAGCGGGGGGAGGTTCAACGAGCAGTACTTC. Protein product: CASGGRFNEQYF.

V and J are TRBV6-5 and TRBJ1-1, with D unclear. Germline V CDR1 and CDR2: MNHEY, SVGAGI. The V end was cut by 0 bases, the J end by 1 base, with 9 bases between. This CDR3 comprises 15 residues. DNA for the CDR3: TGTGCCAGCAGTTACTCCTTCACTGGGAACACTGAAGCTTTCTTT. The encoded protein is CASSYSFTGNTEAFF.

This chain's CDR3 is CASSVTERGIQYF. The CDR3 nucleotides are TGTGCCAGCAGCGTGACGGAGAGGGGCATTCAGTACTTC. The rearrangement uses TRBV11-2 and TRBJ2-4; D assignment may be TRBD1 or TRBD2 (5 bases each). Germline V gene lookup returns CDR1 SGHAT and CDR2 FQNNGV. The CDR3 spans 13 residues. Deletions cut 5 bases from V and 9 bases from J, with 14 bases between.

This chain joins TRBV19 and TRBJ2-1; D is undetermined. Germline V gene lookup returns CDR1 LNHDA and CDR2 SQIVND (reference sequence). With 3 bases removed from V and 0 bases from J, the gap between germline ends came to 21 bases. The CDR3 sequence is 19 residues long. In nucleotides, the CDR3 is TGTGCCAGTAGTATCTGGGCTCGGGTGGGATCAAGCTCCTACAATGAGCAGTTCTTC. Protein: CASSIWARVGSSSYNEQFF. Full variable domain (remainder filled in from reference TRBV19 and TRBJ2-1): DGGITQSPKYLFRKEGQNVTLSCEQNLNHDAMYWYRQDPGQGLRLIYYSQIVNDFQKGDIAEGYSVSREKKESFPLTVTSAQKNPTAFYLCASSIWARVGSSSYNEQFFGPGTRLTVL.

A note on this clone: Other nucleotide sequences from this sample produce the same CDR3. The chain employs TRBV18 and TRBJ2-7, with 10 bases matching TRBD1. Germline CDR1 is KGHSH and CDR2 is LQKENI. The CDR3 covers 16 residues. J was trimmed by 4 bases and V by 3 bases; bases with no gene match: 9. CDR3 protein: CASSPLGTGAPYEQYF. The DNA for the CDR3 is TGTGCCAGCTCACCCCTAGGGACAGGGGCTCCATACGAGCAGTACTTC.

This chain links TRBV10-3 with TRBJ2-5; 8 bases are shared with TRBD2. The junction had 2 bases not matched to a gene; V was cut back by 6 bases and J by 2 bases. CDR3 length: 13 residues. Per the germline V gene, CDR1 is ENHRY and CDR2 is SYGVKD. This CDR3 is CAISLAGQETQYF. In nucleotides, the CDR3 is TGTGCCATCAGCTTAGCGGGACAAGAGACCCAGTACTTC.

V and J are TRBV4-3 and TRBJ1-4, with D perhaps matching TRBD1 (5 bases). V was shortened by 0 bases and J by 3 bases, with 5 bases between the two germline ends. Germline CDR1 LGHNA, CDR2 YSLEER. The CDR3 consists of 14 residues. The CDR3 DNA sequence: TGCGCCAGCAGCCAAGAGACAGCTAATGAAAAACTGTTTTTT. Its translation is CASSQETANEKLFF.

The rearrangement joins TRBV28 to TRBJ1-5; D is uncertain. Germline CDR1 MDHEN, CDR2 SYDVKM. Deletions cut 6 bases from V and 7 bases from J, with 10 bases between. The CDR3 is made up of 12 amino acids. For the CDR3, the DNA is TGTGCCAGCAGCTACCAAATACAGCCCCAGCATTTT. As protein: CASSYQIQPQHF. Filled out from reference TRBV28 and TRBJ1-5, the complete variable domain reads DVKVTQSSRYLVKRTGEKVFLECVQDMDHENMFWYRQDPGLGLRLIYFSYDVKMKEKGDIPEGYSVSREKKERFSLILESASTNQTSMYLCASSYQIQPQHFGDGTRLSIL.

The rearrangement joins TRBV27 to TRBJ2-7; D gene ambiguous. The CDR3 sequence is 15 residues long. Germline CDR1 and CDR2: MNHEY and SMNVEV (reference sequence). Trimming took 2 bases from V and 3 from J, leaving 14 bases between them. This CDR3 is CASSLTVVGFYEQYF. CDR3 DNA: TGTGCCAGCAGTTTAACGGTCGTCGGCTTCTACGAGCAGTACTTC.

This chain uses TRBV7-2 with TRBJ1-4; D is undetermined. The CDR3 covers 16 residues. V gave up 2 bases and J gave up 0 bases, with 10 bases separating them. The germline V gene encodes CDR1 SGHTA and CDR2 FQGNSA. CDR3 in amino acids: CASSLFSVATNEKLFF. The CDR3 DNA reads TGTGCCAGCAGCTTATTTTCCGTTGCAACTAATGAAAAACTGTTTTTT. Supplemented by reference TRBV7-2 and TRBJ1-4, the full variable domain reads GAGVSQSPSNKVTEKGKDVELRCDPISGHTALYWYRQSLGQGLEFLIYFQGNSAPDKSGLPSDRFSAERTGGSVSTLTIQRTQQEDSAVYLCASSLFSVATNEKLFFGSGTQLSVL.

The chain couples TRBV28 to TRBJ1-5; D unclear. CDR3 length equals 15 residues. V was pared by 3 bases and J by 3 bases, with 12 bases between. CDR1 and CDR2 (germline): MDHEN, SYDVKM. CDR3 residues: CASSFDVQDNQPQHF. In DNA form, the CDR3 reads TGTGCCAGCAGTTTTGATGTGCAGGACAATCAGCCCCAGCATTTT.

In DNA, the CDR3 is TGTGCCAGCACCGCGGGACGGACGATCTATGGCTACACCTTC. Translation: CASTAGRTIYGYTF. The V and J genes are TRBV6-5 and TRBJ1-2; tentative D call: TRBD1 (5 bases). CDR1 and CDR2 (germline): MNHEY, SVGAGI. The V gene lost 7 bases and the J gene lost 4 bases, with 16 bases spanning the gap. CDR3 length equals 14 residues.

This sequence joins TRBV11-2 and TRBJ2-7; no clear D gene. This CDR3 is built from 12 residues. Germline loops: CDR1 SGHAT, CDR2 FQNNGV. The germline V and J ends were trimmed by 4 bases and 6 bases, with 10 bases remaining between them. As DNA, the CDR3 is TGTGCCAGCAGCTATCTCTCTAGCGAGCAGTACTTC. It specifies CASSYLSSEQYF.